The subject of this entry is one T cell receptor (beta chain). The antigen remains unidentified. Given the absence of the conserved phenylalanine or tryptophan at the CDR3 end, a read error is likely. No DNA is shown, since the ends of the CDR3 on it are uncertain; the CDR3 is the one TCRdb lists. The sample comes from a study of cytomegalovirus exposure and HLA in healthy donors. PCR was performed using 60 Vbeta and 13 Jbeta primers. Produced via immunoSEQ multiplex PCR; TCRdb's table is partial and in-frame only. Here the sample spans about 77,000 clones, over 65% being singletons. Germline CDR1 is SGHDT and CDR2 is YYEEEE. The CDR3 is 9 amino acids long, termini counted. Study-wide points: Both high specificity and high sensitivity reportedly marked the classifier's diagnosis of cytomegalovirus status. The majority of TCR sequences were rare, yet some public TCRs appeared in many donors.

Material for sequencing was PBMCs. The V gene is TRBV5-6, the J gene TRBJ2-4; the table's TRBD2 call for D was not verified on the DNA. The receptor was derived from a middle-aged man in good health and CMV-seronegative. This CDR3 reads CASSLTTLG.